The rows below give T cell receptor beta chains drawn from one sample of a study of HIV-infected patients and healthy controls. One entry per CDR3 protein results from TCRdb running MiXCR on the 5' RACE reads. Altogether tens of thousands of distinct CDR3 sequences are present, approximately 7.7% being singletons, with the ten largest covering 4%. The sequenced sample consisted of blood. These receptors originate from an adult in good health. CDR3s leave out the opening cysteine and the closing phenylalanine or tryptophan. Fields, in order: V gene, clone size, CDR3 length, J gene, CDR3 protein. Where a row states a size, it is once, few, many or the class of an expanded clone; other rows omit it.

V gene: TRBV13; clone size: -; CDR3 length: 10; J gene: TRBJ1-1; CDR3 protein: ASSPRNTEAF
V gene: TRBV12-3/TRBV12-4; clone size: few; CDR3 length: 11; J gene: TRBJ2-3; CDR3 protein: ASSGDQPRPQY
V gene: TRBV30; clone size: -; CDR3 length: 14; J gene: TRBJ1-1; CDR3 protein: AWLSAAGRAYTEAF
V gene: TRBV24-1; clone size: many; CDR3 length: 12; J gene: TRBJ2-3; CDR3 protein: ATSEGFGADTQY
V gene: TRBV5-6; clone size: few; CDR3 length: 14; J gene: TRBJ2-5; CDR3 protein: ASSGRWGGMGETQY
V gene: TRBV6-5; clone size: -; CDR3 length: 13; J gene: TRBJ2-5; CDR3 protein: ASSYSRLVQETQY
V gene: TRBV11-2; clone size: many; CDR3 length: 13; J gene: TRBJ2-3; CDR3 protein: ASSLFSAGTDTQY
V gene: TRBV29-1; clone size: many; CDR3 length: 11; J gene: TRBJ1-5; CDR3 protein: SVRQSSNQPQH
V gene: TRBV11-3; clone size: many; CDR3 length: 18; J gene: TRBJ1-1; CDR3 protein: ASSLVPRPGPLHLNTEAF
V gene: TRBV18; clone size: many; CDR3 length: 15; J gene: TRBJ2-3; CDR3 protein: ASSPPGQLKPRSTQY
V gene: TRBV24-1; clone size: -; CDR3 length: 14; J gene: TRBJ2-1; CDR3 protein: ATSARDRASYNEQF
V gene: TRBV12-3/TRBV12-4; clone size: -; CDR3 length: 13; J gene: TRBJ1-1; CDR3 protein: ASTVDRAMNTEAF
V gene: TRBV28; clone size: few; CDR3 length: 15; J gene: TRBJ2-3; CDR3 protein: ASSYRDRESQRDTQY
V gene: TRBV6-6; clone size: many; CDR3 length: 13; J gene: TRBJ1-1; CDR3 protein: ASSYGQGLDTEAF
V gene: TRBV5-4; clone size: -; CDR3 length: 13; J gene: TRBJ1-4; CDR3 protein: ASSRPGSNSEKLF
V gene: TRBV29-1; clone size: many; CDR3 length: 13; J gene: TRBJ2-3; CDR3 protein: SAKVLAGGTDTQY
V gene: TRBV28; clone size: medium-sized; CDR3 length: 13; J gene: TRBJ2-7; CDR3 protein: ASRTDRGSSYEQY
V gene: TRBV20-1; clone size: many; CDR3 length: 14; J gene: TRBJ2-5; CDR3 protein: SARNFLAAYQETQY
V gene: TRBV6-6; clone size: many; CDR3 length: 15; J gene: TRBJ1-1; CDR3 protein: ASSHAGGTPSNTEAF
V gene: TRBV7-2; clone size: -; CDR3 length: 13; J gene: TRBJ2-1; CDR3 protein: ASSLGTSSYNEQF
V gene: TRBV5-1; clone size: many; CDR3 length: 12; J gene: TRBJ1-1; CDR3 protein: ASSSQGVNTEAF
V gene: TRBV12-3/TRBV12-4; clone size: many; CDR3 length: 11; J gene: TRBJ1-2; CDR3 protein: ASTLGEGYGYT
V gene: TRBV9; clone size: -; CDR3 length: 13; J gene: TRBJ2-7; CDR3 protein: ASSPRGTSSYEQY
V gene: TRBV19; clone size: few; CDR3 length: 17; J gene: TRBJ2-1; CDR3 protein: ASSIAGLAGAAVGNEQF
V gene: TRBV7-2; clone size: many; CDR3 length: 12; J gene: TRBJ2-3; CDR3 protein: ASSLGWGTDTQY
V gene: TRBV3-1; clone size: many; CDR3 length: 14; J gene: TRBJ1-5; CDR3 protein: ASSQDQGTAGQPQH
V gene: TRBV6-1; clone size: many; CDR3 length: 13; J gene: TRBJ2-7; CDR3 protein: ASSEATGGWYEQY
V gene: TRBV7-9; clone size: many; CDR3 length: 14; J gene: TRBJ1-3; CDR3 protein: ASSFPGQYGGNTIY
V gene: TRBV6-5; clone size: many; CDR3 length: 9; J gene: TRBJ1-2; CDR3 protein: ASFGGDGYT